The 5 T cell receptor beta chains reported below all come from one sample, sequenced in a study of blood T cell repertoires in COVID-19. This table comes from immunoSEQ multiplex PCR, and its TCRdb copy is limited to in-frame clones, with some not included. This table holds about 69,000 clones, more than 70% found once. Sequencing was performed on peripheral blood. Every receptor here comes from a human donor in a cohort sampled during active COVID-19.

A few counts support this clone. The genes are TRBV28 and TRBJ2-3; 10 nucleotides match TRBD2. Germline trimming cut 2 bases from V and 7 bases from J; bases unmatched to any gene: 6. This CDR3 has 15 residues. Germline V gives CDR1 MDHEN, CDR2 SYDVKM. CDR3: CASSLQREGGNTQYF. The CDR3 DNA reads TGTGCCAGCAGTTTACAGCGGGAGGGGGGGAATACGCAGTATTTT.

The V and J genes are TRBV28 and TRBJ2-2; the D is unclear. The germline V gene encodes CDR1 MDHEN and CDR2 SYDVKM. Trimming took off 8 bases at V and 0 bases at J, with 4 bases between the two ends. The CDR3 is 12 residues long. The CDR3 is CASGTNTGELFF. In DNA, the CDR3 is TGTGCCAGCGGCACGAACACCGGGGAGCTGTTTTTT.

This rearrangement joins TRBV19 to TRBJ2-5; 7 nucleotides agree with TRBD2. Germline lookup yields CDR1 LNHDA and CDR2 SQIVND (reference sequence). The CDR3 runs 15 residues. The trim removed 6 bases at V and 1 base at J, leaving 8 bases unmatched. The CDR3 reads CASSSPGTTQETQYF. In DNA, the CDR3 is TGTGCCAGTAGCTCACCCGGGACTACCCAAGAGACCCAGTACTTC.

This sequence joins TRBV6-5 and TRBJ2-2; D may be TRBD1 (6 bases). Trimming left V 6 bases short and J 0 bases short, with 8 bases between. The CDR3 covers 14 residues. Germline V gives CDR1 MNHEY, CDR2 SVGAGI. CDR3 residues: CASRGQPNTGELFF. As DNA, the CDR3 is TGTGCCAGCAGGGGACAACCGAACACCGGGGAGCTGTTTTTT.

In its sample, this clone was seen many times. This sequence joins TRBV6-6 and TRBJ1-5; D gene uncertain. This CDR3 has 13 amino acids. Germline CDR1 and CDR2: MNHNY and SVGAGI (reference sequence). V gave up 11 bases and J gave up 2 bases, with 13 bases separating them. The CDR3: CASSGEGNQPQHF. The CDR3 DNA reads TGTGCCTCGTCGGGTGAGGGCAATCAGCCCCAGCATTTT.